This is a list of T cell receptor beta chains from one sample in a study of control samples from healthy donors and cancer patients. Using immunoSEQ multiplex PCR, the repertoire was profiled, and TCRdb retains in-frame clones only, with some absent. The table records around 150,000 clones, 89% of them present only once. Sample: blood. The receptors stem from a young man in good health. Each CDR3 is given with its conserved first and last residue. The D gene is left open where the match is weak. Only part of the rows carry a size: once, few, many, or a class if the clone is expanded.

j_call,v_call,d_call,clone_size,cdr3_nt,cdr3_aa
TRBJ2-5,TRBV21-1,NA,NA,TGTGCCAGCAGCAAAGGCGGGAGCTTCCAAGAGACCCAGTACTTC,CASSKGGSFQETQYF
TRBJ2-2,TRBV4-1,TRBD1,NA,TGCGCCAGCAGCCGCACACAGGGGAGCGCCGGGGAGCTGTTTTTT,CASSRTQGSAGELFF
TRBJ2-7,TRBV24-1,TRBD1,NA,TGTGCCACCAGTGACTCCGGGACAGGGGTCTCCTACGAGCAGTACTTC,CATSDSGTGVSYEQYF
TRBJ2-3,TRBV6-5,NA,NA,TGTGCCAGCAGGACTAGGGATACGCAGTATTTT,CASRTRDTQYF
TRBJ1-5,TRBV5-3,TRBD1,NA,TGTGCCAGAAGCGGCCCGGCAGGGGGCCTGCCCCAGCATTTT,CARSGPAGGLPQHF
TRBJ2-2,TRBV4-3,NA,NA,TGCGCCAGCAGCCAAGGGACTTTGAACACCGGGGAGCTGTTTTTT,CASSQGTLNTGELFF
TRBJ2-6,TRBV4-3,NA,NA,TGCGCCAGCAGCCAAGAAGTCTCGGGGGGCGCGGCTGGGGCCAACGTCCTGACTTTC,CASSQEVSGGAAGANVLTF
TRBJ2-1,TRBV11-2,TRBD2,NA,TGTGCCAGCAGCCAGCGGGGGAATGAGCAGTTCTTC,CASSQRGNEQFF
TRBJ2-2,TRBV6-6,TRBD2,once,TGTGCCAGCAGTTCTAGCGGGAGTCGTGCCACCGGGGAGCTGTTTTTT,CASSSSGSRATGELFF
TRBJ2-7,TRBV3-1/TRBV3-2,NA,NA,TGTGCCAGCAGCCAAGCGTGGGGGGTACGCTACGAGCAGTACTTC,CASSQAWGVRYEQYF
TRBJ2-1,TRBV19,NA,NA,TGTGCCAGTAGTATAGACTACAATGAGCAGTTCTTC,CASSIDYNEQFF
TRBJ1-5,TRBV4-1,TRBD1,once,TGCGCCAGCAGCCAAGTCCAAGGGGGACAGGGCTTCAATCAGCCCCAGCATTTT,CASSQVQGGQGFNQPQHF
TRBJ2-7,TRBV2,TRBD1,NA,TGTGCCAGCAGTGTCAACAGGGGGCTTGACGAGCAGTACTTC,CASSVNRGLDEQYF
TRBJ2-4,TRBV2,NA,NA,TGTGCCAGCAGTGAAAGTCCGGGGGGCGGTGGCATTCAGTACTTC,CASSESPGGGGIQYF
TRBJ1-1,TRBV6-2/TRBV6-3,NA,NA,TGTGCCAGCAGTCGAGGCATCTCTGTTATGAACACTGAAGCTTTCTTT,CASSRGISVMNTEAFF
TRBJ2-7,TRBV27,NA,NA,TGTGCCAGCAGTTTTGAGGGTTTCCACGAGCAGTACTTC,CASSFEGFHEQYF
TRBJ2-1,TRBV12-5,TRBD1,once,TGTGCTAGTGGTTTCACAAAACCCGATTCGAGGACAGGGGCGAACAATGAGCAGTTCTTC,CASGFTKPDSRTGANNEQFF
TRBJ2-3,TRBV18,TRBD1,NA,TGTGCCAGCTCACCCCAAGGACAGGGTCTGACAGATACGCAGTATTTT,CASSPQGQGLTDTQYF
TRBJ1-1,TRBV15,NA,NA,TGTGCCACCAGCAGAGCCTTGGACACTGAAGCTTTCTTT,CATSRALDTEAFF
TRBJ2-7,TRBV7-3,NA,NA,TGTGCCAGCAGCCCCATGGACGGCTACGAGCAGTACTTC,CASSPMDGYEQYF
TRBJ1-6,TRBV18,NA,NA,TGTGCCAGCTCACCACTGGGACGGTATAATTCACCCCTCCACTTT,CASSPLGRYNSPLHF
TRBJ1-2,TRBV30,NA,once,TGTGCAGCCGGGGGGAGTGGCTACACCTTC,CAAGGSGYTF
TRBJ2-7,TRBV12-3/TRBV12-4,TRBD1,NA,TGTGCCAGCAGTTTAAAGGGGGCAGGAGAGCAGTACTTC,CASSLKGAGEQYF
TRBJ1-5,TRBV6-5,NA,NA,TGTGCCAGCAGAATGGGGGGGGGTGGACAGCCCCAGCATTTT,CASRMGGGGQPQHF
TRBJ1-2,TRBV5-6,NA,few,TGTGCCAGCAGCTTGGTAGATCTCGGCTACACCTTC,CASSLVDLGYTF
TRBJ1-2,TRBV5-6,TRBD1,NA,TGTGCCAGCAGCTTTTACAGGGGAGGCCCGAACTATGGCTACACCTTC,CASSFYRGGPNYGYTF
TRBJ2-1,TRBV7-2,NA,NA,TGTGCCAGCAGCTTAGCAGGGACGGTCAATGAGCAGTTCTTC,CASSLAGTVNEQFF
TRBJ1-4,TRBV6-5,NA,NA,TGTGCCAGCAGTTTGACGGGACGACCTGAAAAACTGTTTTTT,CASSLTGRPEKLFF
TRBJ2-2,TRBV24-1,NA,NA,TGTGCCACCAGTGATTTTAGGGAGAACACCGGGGAGCTGTTTTTT,CATSDFRENTGELFF
TRBJ1-5,TRBV6-1,TRBD1,NA,TGTGCCAGCAGTGAATTGGGACAGGGATTTCATAGCAATCAGCCCCAGCATTTT,CASSELGQGFHSNQPQHF
TRBJ2-2,TRBV6-1,NA,few,TGTGCCAGCAGTGAAGCGGGCGGAGCCCCCGGGGAGCTGTTTTTT,CASSEAGGAPGELFF
TRBJ2-3,TRBV5-6,TRBD2,NA,TGTGCCAGCAGCTTGCTCGGCGGGGGTCGGGTAGGCACAGATACGCAGTATTTT,CASSLLGGGRVGTDTQYF
TRBJ2-7,TRBV5-1,TRBD2,once,TGCGCCAGCGCCCCGACTAGCGGGAGGCACTCCTACGAGCAGTACTTC,CASAPTSGRHSYEQYF
TRBJ1-2,TRBV7-9,TRBD1,NA,TGTGCCAGCAGCCAGGGACAGGCCAAGGAGGGCTACACCTTC,CASSQGQAKEGYTF
TRBJ2-7,TRBV6-6,NA,NA,TGTGCCAGCACGGAAGCCCGGGGGCGGTACGAGCAGTACTTC,CASTEARGRYEQYF
TRBJ1-5,TRBV5-1,NA,NA,TGCGCCAGCAGCTCAAGAAGGCACCAGCATTTT,CASSSRRHQHF
TRBJ1-2,TRBV25-1,TRBD1,NA,TGTGCCAGCAGTGGGGGACAGGGAAACTATGGCTACACCTTC,CASSGGQGNYGYTF
TRBJ2-3,TRBV7-9,NA,NA,TGTGCCAGCAGCTTAAGGGTAGGGGAGCGTGATACGCAGTATTTT,CASSLRVGERDTQYF
TRBJ2-1,TRBV24-1,NA,NA,TGTGCCACCAGTGATCCCGGTGGCAGCTACAATGAGCAGTTCTTC,CATSDPGGSYNEQFF
TRBJ2-7,TRBV11-3,TRBD2,NA,TGTGCCAGCAGCTTAGATCAAGGATGGGCTAGCGGGAGACCTACCTACGAGCAGTACTTC,CASSLDQGWASGRPTYEQYF
TRBJ1-2,TRBV11-2,TRBD1,NA,TGTGCCAGCAGCTATTACAGGGGGCGGACGTCGGGCTATGGCTACACCTTC,CASSYYRGRTSGYGYTF
TRBJ2-7,TRBV11-2,NA,NA,TGTGCCAGCAGCTTCCTGGTCGGCAGGGCATTCTCCTACGAGCAGTACTTC,CASSFLVGRAFSYEQYF
TRBJ1-2,TRBV3-1/TRBV3-2,NA,NA,TGTGCCAGCAGCCTGGCAGGAGTGGGCTACACCTTC,CASSLAGVGYTF
TRBJ1-1,TRBV27,TRBD1,NA,TGTGCCAGCAACCCCGCCGGACAGGCCTTGAACACTGAAGCTTTCTTT,CASNPAGQALNTEAFF
TRBJ2-1,TRBV10-3,TRBD1,NA,TGTGCCATCAGTCGAGACAGGGAACGGGATGAGCAGTTCTTC,CAISRDRERDEQFF
TRBJ2-7,TRBV6-5,NA,NA,TGTGCCAGCAGTTACGGAGGGGACGGCTCCTACGAGCAGTACTTC,CASSYGGDGSYEQYF
TRBJ2-7,TRBV2,TRBD1,NA,TGTGCCAGCAGTCGGGACAGGTACTCCTACGAGCAGTACTTC,CASSRDRYSYEQYF
TRBJ1-2,TRBV24-1,NA,NA,TGTGCCACCTCGGGGGGGGCCTATGGCTACACCTTC,CATSGGAYGYTF
TRBJ1-6,TRBV20-1,NA,NA,TGCAGTGCTAGTTGGGGGAGTAATTCACCCCTCCACTTT,CSASWGSNSPLHF